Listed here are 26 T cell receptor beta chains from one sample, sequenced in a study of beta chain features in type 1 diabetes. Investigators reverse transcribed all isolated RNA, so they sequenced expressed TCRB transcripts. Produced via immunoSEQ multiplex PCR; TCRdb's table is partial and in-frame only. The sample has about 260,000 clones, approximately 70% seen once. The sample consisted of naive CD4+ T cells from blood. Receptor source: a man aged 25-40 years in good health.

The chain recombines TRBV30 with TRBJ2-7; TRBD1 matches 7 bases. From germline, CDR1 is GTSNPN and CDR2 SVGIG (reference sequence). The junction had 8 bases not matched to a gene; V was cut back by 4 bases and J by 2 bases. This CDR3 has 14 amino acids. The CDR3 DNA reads TGTGCCTGGAATGGACAGGTTGCAACCTACGAGCAGTACTTC. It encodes CAWNGQVATYEQYF.

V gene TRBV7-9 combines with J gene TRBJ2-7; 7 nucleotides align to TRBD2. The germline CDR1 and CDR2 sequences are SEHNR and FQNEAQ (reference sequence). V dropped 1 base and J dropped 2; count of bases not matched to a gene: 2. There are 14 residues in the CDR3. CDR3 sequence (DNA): TGTGCCAGCAGCTTAGGGGAGGGAACCTACGAGCAGTACTTC. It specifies CASSLGEGTYEQYF.

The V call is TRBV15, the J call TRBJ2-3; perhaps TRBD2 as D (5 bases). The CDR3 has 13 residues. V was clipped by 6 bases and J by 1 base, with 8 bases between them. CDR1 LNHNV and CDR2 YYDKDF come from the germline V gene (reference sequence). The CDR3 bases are TGTGCCACCAGTGGACTCCGCACAGATACGCAGTATTTT. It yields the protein CATSGLRTDTQYF. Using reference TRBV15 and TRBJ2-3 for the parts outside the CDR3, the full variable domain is DAMVIQNPRYQVTQFGKPVTLSCSQTLNHNVMYWYQQKSSQAPKLLFHYYDKDFNNEADTPDNFQSRRPNTSFCFLDIRSPGLGDTAMYLCATSGLRTDTQYFGPGTRLTVL.

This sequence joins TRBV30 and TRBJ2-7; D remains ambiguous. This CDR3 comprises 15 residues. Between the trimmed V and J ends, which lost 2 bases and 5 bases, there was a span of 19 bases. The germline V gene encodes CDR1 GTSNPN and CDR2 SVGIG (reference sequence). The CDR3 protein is CAWSRLGVSGNEQYF. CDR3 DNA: TGTGCCTGGAGTCGTTTAGGAGTTTCCGGAAACGAGCAGTACTTC.

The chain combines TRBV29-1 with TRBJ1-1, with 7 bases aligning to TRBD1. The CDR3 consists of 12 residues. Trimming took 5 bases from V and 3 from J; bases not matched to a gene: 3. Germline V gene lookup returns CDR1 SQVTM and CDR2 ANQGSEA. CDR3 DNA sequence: TGCAGCGTTTGCCAGGGGGACACTGAAGCTTTCTTT. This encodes CSVCQGDTEAFF.

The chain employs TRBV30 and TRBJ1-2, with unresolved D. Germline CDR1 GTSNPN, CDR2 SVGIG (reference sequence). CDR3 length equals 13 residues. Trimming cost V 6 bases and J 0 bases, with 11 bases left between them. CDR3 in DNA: TGTGCCTGTACTCAGGACTCTAACTATGGCTACACCTTC. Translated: CACTQDSNYGYTF. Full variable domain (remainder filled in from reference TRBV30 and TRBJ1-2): SQTIHQWPATLVQPVGSPLSLECTVEGTSNPNLYWYRQAAGRGLQLLFYSVGIGQISSEVPQNLSASRPQDRQFILSSKKLLLSDSGFYLCACTQDSNYGYTFGSGTRLTVV.

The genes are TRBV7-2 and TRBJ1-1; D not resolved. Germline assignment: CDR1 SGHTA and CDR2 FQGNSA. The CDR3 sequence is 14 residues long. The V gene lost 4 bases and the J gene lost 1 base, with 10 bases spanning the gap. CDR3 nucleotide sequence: TGTGCCAGCAGCTCGTGGACGGGGAACACTGAAGCTTTCTTT. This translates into CASSSWTGNTEAFF.

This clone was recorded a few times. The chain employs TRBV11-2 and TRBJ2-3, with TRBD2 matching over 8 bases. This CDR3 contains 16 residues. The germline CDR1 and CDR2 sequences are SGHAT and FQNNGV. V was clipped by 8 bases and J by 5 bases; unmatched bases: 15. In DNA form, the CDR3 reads TGTGCCAGCCCGCGAGAAGAAGCGGGGGACCGAGATACGCAGTATTTT. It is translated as CASPREEAGDRDTQYF.

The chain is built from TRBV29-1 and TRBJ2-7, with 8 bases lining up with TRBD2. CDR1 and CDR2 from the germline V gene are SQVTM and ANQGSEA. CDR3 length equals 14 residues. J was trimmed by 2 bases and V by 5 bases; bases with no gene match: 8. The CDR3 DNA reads TGCAGCGTTACTTATATGACTAGCGCCTACGAGCAGTACTTC. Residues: CSVTYMTSAYEQYF.

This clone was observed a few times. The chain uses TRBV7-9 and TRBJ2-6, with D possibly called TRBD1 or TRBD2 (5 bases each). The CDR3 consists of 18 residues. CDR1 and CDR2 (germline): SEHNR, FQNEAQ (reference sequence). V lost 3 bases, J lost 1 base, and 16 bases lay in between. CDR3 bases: TGTGCCAGCAGCTTGGATACGGGACGGCCATCTGGGGCCAACGTCCTGACTTTC. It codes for CASSLDTGRPSGANVLTF.

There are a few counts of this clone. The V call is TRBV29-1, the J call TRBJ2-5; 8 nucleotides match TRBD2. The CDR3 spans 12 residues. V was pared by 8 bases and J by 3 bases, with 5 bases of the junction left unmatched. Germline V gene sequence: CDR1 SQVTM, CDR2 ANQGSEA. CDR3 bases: TGCAGCATTCTGCGGGGGGAAGAGACCCAGTACTTC. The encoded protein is CSILRGEETQYF.

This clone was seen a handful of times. Written as DNA, the CDR3 is TGTGCCAGCGTTCCGGGACAGGCGTACCAAGAGACCCAGTACTTC. It specifies CASVPGQAYQETQYF. V is TRBV28 and J is TRBJ2-5; 8 bases agree with TRBD1. CDR3 length equals 15 residues. The germline CDR1 and CDR2 sequences are MDHEN and SYDVKM. The junction had 8 bases not matched to a gene; V was cut back by 8 bases and J by 0 bases.

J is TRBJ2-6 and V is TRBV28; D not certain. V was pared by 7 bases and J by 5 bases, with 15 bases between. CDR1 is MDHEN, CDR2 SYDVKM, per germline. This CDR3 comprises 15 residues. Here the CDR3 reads CASTSIGLRANVLTF. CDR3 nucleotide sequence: TGTGCCAGCACGTCAATCGGGCTCCGGGCCAACGTCCTGACTTTC.

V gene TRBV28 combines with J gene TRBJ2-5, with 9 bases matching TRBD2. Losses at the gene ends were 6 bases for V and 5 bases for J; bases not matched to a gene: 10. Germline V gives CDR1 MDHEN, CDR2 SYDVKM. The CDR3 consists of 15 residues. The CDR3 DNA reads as TGTGCCAGCAGCCCCGGTCCTAGCGGGGTGGAGACCCAGTACTTC. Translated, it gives CASSPGPSGVETQYF.

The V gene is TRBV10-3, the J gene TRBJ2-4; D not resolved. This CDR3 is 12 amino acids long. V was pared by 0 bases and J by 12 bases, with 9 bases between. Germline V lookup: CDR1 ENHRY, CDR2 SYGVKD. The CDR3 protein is CAISESGETQYF. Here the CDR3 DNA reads TGTGCCATCAGTGAGTCTGGGGAAACTCAGTACTTC.

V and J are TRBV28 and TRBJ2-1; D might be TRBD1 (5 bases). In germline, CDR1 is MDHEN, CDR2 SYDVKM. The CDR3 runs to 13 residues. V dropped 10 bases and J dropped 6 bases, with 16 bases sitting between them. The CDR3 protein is CATRQSSINEQFF. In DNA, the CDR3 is TGTGCCACTCGACAGAGCAGTATCAATGAGCAGTTCTTC.

The CDR3 loop is CASSQQLGSNEQFF. For the CDR3, the DNA is TGCGCCAGCAGCCAACAACTCGGTTCCAATGAGCAGTTCTTC. The chain recombines TRBV4-3 with TRBJ2-1, with D unclear. CDR1 is LGHNA and CDR2 is YSLEER in the germline V gene. V lost 2 bases, J lost 6 bases, and 11 bases lay in between. CDR3 size: 14 residues.

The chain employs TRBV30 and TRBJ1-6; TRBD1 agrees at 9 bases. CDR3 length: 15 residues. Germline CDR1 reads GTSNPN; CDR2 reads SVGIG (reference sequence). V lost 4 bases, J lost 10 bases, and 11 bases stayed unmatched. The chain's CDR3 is CAWTLRGTGKSPLHF. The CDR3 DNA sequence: TGTGCCTGGACCCTGAGGGGGACAGGGAAATCACCCCTCCACTTT.

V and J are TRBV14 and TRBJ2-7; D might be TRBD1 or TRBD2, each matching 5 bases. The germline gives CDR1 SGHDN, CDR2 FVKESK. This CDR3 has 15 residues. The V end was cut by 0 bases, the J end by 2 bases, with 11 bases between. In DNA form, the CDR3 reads TGTGCCAGCAGCCAAGATTATGGGACCACCTACGAGCAGTACTTC. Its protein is CASSQDYGTTYEQYF. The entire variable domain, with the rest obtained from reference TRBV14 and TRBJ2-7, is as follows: EAGVTQFPSHSVIEKGQTVTLRCDPISGHDNLYWYRRVMGKEIKFLLHFVKESKQDESGMPNNRFLAERTGGTYSTLKVQPAELEDSGVYFCASSQDYGTTYEQYFGPGTRLTVT.

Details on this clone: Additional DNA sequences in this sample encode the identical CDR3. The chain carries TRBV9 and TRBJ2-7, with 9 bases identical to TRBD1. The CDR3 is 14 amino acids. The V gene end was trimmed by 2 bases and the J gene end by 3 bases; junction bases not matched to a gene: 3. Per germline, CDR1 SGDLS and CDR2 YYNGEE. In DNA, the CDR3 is TGTGCCAGCAGCGTCGGGACAGGGAACTACGAGCAGTACTTC. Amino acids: CASSVGTGNYEQYF.

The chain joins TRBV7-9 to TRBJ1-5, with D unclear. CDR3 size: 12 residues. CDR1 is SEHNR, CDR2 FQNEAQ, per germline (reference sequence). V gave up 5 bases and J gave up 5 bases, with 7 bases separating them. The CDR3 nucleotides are TGTGCCAGCAGCCCTCAGGATCAGCCCCAGCATTTT. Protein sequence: CASSPQDQPQHF.

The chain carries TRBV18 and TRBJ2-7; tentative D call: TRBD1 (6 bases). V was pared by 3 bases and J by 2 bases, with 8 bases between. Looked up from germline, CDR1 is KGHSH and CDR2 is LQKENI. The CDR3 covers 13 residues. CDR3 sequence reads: CASSPGATYEQYF. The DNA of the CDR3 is TGTGCCAGCTCACCGGGGGCGACCTACGAGCAGTACTTC.

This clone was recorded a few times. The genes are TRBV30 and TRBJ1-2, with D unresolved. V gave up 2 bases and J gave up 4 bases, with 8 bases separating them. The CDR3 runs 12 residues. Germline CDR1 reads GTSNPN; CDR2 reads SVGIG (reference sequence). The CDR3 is CAWSSAAYGYTF. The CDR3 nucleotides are TGTGCCTGGAGTAGCGCAGCCTATGGCTACACCTTC.

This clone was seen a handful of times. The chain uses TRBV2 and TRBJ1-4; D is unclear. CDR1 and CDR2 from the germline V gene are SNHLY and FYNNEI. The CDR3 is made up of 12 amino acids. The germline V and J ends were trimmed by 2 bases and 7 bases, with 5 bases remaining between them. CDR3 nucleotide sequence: TGTGCCAGCAGTGAATTAGGTGAAAAACTGTTTTTT. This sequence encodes CASSELGEKLFF.

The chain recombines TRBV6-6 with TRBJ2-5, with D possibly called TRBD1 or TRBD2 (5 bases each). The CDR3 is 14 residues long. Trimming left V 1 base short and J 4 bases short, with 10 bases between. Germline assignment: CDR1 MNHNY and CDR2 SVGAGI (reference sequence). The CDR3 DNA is TGTGCCAGCAGTTACTTCGAGGGGTCAGAGACCCAGTACTTC. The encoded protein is CASSYFEGSETQYF.

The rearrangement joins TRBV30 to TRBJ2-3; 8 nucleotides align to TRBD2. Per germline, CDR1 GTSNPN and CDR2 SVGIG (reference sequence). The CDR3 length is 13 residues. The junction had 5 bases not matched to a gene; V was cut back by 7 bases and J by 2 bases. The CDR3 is CASQRGPTDTQYF. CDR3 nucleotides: TGTGCCTCCCAGCGGGGGCCCACAGATACGCAGTATTTT.